This TCR beta chain was obtained from a study of T cell repertoires in cytomegalovirus infection (dated by TCRdb to the late 2010s). With regard to the full study: Donor HLA type was relevant to the analysis, as public TCR beta signatures indicated carriage of CMV infection together with the matching HLA type. General conclusions and limits of the study: In the ex vivo response, HLA-C-restricted CMV-specific TCR beta clonotypes were dominant, and in two of eight donors the single most frequent clonotype came from this HLA-C-restricted group. Carriers of CMV infection plus the relevant HLA type were discriminated by the cumulative frequency of public TCR beta family members in the study cohort and in an independent approximately 340-donor cohort.

CDR1 is given as SGHTA and CDR2 as FQGNSA, both from the germline V gene. The CDR3, cysteine through phenylalanine, is 15 amino acids long. The kept DNA is CDR3 alone, 45 bases in frame from the first base. V loses 5 bases of germline sequence and J loses 1 base, and the interval between the two ends is 14 bases. The reads were generated on an Illumina HiSeq 1500. In-frame beta chains were kept once TCRdb had trimmed the public reads at Q25 with fastp and called clones with MiXCR. Every entry covers one CDR3 protein and lists the most common genes and DNA from its rows. This sample has approximately 400,000 distinct CDR3 sequences in its table, and approximately 32% of those were observed once. Of the sample, approximately 15% is held by the ten largest clones. The sample holds many counts of this clonotype. The specificity of this receptor is unknown. It has no much larger one-base neighbor in the sample; base qualities were not kept.

This TCR came from a human donor in good health (CMV status not recorded). Some clones in this sample may be carry-over from other donors' samples. Sequencing was carried out using PBMCs. The rearranged chain carries TRBV7-2 and TRBJ1-1; TRBD1 is a weak D gene call, 6 bases matching. The CDR3 amino acid sequence is: CASSPGTTWNTEAFF. In nucleotides, the sequence is TGTGCCAGCAGCCCTGGGACAACGTGGAACACTGAAGCTTTCTTT. Supplemented by the reference TRBV7-2 and TRBJ1-1 proteins around the CDR3, the complete variable domain is GAGVSQSPSNKVTEKGKDVELRCDPISGHTALYWYRQSLGQGLEFLIYFQGNSAPDKSGLPSDRFSAERTGGSVSTLTIQRTQQEDSAVYLCASSPGTTWNTEAFFGQGTRLTVV.